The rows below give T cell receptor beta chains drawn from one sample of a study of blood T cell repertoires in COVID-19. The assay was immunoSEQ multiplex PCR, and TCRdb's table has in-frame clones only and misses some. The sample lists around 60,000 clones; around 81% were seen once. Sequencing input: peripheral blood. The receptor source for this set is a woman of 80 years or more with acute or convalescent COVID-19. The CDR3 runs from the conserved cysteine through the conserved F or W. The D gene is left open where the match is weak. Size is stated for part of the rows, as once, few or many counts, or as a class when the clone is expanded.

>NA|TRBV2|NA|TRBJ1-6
TGTGCCACCACTAGGGATAATTCACCCCTCCACTTT
CATTRDNSPLHF
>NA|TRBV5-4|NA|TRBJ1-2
TGTGCCAGCAGCTCTACCGACTATGGCTACACCTTC
CASSSTDYGYTF
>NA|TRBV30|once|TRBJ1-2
TGTGCCTGGAGTGTACTGCAGTGGGGGGGATCGCGTGGCTACACCTTC
CAWSVLQWGGSRGYTF
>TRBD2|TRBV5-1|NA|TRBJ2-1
TGCGCCAGCAGAGAAGGCGGGAGTACCTACAATGAGCAGTTCTTC
CASREGGSTYNEQFF
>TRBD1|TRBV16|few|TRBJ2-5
TGTGCCAGCACTGCGGACAGGCAAGAGACCCAGTACTTC
CASTADRQETQYF
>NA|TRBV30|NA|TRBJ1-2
TGTGCCTGGAGTGTACCGTGGGAGGGCTACACCTTC
CAWSVPWEGYTF
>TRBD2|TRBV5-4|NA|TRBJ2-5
TGTGCCAGCAGACCCGGACTAGCGGGGCGGACCCTTCAAGAGACCCAGTACTTC
CASRPGLAGRTLQETQYF
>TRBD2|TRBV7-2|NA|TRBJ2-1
TGTGCCAGCAGCTCACCGGGACTAGCGGGAGTTGGTGAGCAGTTCTTC
CASSSPGLAGVGEQFF
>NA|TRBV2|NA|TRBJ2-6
TGTGCCAGCAAGCCCGGGGCCAACGTCCTGACTTTC
CASKPGANVLTF
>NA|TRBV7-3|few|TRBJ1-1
TGTGCCAGGACTGAAAATGGAACACCGAACACTGAAGCTTTCTTT
CARTENGTPNTEAFF
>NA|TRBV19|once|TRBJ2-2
TGTGCCAGTAGTATCTCGGAGGTGGTTCCGGGCGGGGAGCTGTTTTTT
CASSISEVVPGGELFF
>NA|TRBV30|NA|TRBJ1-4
TGTGCCTGGAGTGTCGCGGGAGGGGTTGCAACTAATGAAAAACTGTTTTTT
CAWSVAGGVATNEKLFF
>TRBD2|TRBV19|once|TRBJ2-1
TGTGCCAGTAGTAGGCGCGGGGGAAGCTCCTACAATGAGCAGTTCTTC
CASSRRGGSSYNEQFF
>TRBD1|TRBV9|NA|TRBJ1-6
TGTGCCAGCAGCGAGAGGACAGGGTATGGCTCACCCCTCCACTTT
CASSERTGYGSPLHF
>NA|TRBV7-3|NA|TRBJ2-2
TGTGCCAGCAGCGTAAGCCCTACCCACACCGGGGAGCTGTTTTTT
CASSVSPTHTGELFF
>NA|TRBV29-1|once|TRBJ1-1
TGCAGCCTCAGGGCTGAAGCTTTCTTT
CSLRAEAFF
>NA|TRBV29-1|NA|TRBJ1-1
TGCAGCGCGGTCAGAAGTGTGGCGAACACTGAAGCTTTCTTT
CSAVRSVANTEAFF
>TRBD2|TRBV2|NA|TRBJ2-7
TGTGCCAGCAGGGGACTAGCGGGCTCCTACGAGCAGTACTTC
CASRGLAGSYEQYF
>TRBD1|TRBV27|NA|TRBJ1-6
TGTGCCAGCAGTTTAGGGACAGGACGGGAATCACCCCTCCACTTT
CASSLGTGRESPLHF
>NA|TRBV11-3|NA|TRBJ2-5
TGTGCCAGCAGCGCACCAGGGGCTGGGTCGAACTTC
CASSAPGAGSNF
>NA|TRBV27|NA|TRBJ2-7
TGTGCCAGCAGTTTAGAGGGACAAGGCCATAGGGACGAGCAGTACTTC
CASSLEGQGHRDEQYF
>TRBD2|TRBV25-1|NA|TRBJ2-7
TGTGCCAGCAGCTCCCCGGGGGGGACCTACGAGCAGTACTTC
CASSSPGGTYEQYF
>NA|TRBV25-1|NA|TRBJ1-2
TGTGCCAGCAGTGAATGGGGGGAAGTGGGCTACACCTTC
CASSEWGEVGYTF
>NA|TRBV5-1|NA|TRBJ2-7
TGCGCCAGCAGCCCCCGGGGGATGAACGACGAGCAGTACTTC
CASSPRGMNDEQYF
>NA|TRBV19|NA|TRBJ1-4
TGTGCCAGTAGTATTCGCGGGGGAGTCGAAAAACTGTTTTTT
CASSIRGGVEKLFF
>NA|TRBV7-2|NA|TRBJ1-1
TGTGCCAGCAGCTTAAAGGGGACTCAGAACACTGAAGCTTTCTTT
CASSLKGTQNTEAFF
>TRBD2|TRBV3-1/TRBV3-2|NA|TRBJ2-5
TGTGCCAGCAGCCAAGATGATCTAGCGGGAGGAGAGACCCAGTACTTC
CASSQDDLAGGETQYF
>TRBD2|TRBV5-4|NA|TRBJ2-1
TGTGCCAGCAGCTCGGCTAGCGGGGGGGCCTCCTACAATGAGCAGTTCTTC
CASSSASGGASYNEQFF
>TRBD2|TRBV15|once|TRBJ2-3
TGTGCCACCAGCAGAGATCGAGCGGGGGTTGGTACGCAGTATTTT
CATSRDRAGVGTQYF
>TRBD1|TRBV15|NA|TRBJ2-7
TGTGCCACCAGCAGAGAAGGGGGCAGGGGGAAGATCTACGAGCAGTACTTC
CATSREGGRGKIYEQYF
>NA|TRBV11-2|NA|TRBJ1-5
TGTGCCAGCAGCTTAGGAGTCGCAGGGGCCAATCAGCCCCAGCATTTT
CASSLGVAGANQPQHF
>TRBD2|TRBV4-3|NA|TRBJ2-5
TGCGCCAGCAGCCTACAGTTACCGGGACTAGCGGGTGAAGAGACCCAGTACTTC
CASSLQLPGLAGEETQYF
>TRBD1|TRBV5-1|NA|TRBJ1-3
TGCGCCAGCAGCCAACGGGGACAGATTGGAAACACCATATATTTT
CASSQRGQIGNTIYF
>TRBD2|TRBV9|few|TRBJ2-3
TGTGCCAGCAGCGTAGGTAGCGGGAGTGACGATACGCAGTATTTT
CASSVGSGSDDTQYF
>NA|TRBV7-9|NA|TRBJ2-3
TGTGCCAGCTGCCGCGGGGCGACTGACTACACAGATACGCAGTATTTT
CASCRGATDYTDTQYF
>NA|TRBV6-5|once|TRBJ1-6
TGTGCCACCAATTCAGGGGAAGGTTATAATTCACCCCTCCACTTT
CATNSGEGYNSPLHF
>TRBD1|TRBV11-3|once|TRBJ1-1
TGTGCCAGCAGCTTAGAACAGGGGTCTGAAGCTTTCTTT
CASSLEQGSEAFF
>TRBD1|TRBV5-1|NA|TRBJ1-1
TGCGCCAGCAGCCATGATGGGACAGGGGGTGAAGCTTTCTTT
CASSHDGTGGEAFF
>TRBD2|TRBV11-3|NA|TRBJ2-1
TGTGCCAGCAGCGATGGACTAGCGGATTACAATGAGCAGTTCTTC
CASSDGLADYNEQFF
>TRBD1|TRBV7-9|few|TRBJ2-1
TGTGCCAGCAGCCTAGGACAGGGAGTGTTCTTC
CASSLGQGVFF
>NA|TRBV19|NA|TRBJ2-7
TGTGCCAGTAGTATAGATCCCTGGACGGCGGGCTACGAGCAGTACTTC
CASSIDPWTAGYEQYF
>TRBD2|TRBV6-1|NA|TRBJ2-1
TGTGCCAGCAGTGAAGCGTCCCTAGCGGGAACGAATGAGCAGTTCTTC
CASSEASLAGTNEQFF
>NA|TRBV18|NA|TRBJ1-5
TGTGCCAGCTCACCACTTGGACAGCTGAGTAGCAATCAGCCCCAGCATTTT
CASSPLGQLSSNQPQHF
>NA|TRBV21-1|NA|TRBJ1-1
TGTGCCAGCACCCAGAGGGCGGCGAGGGCTGAAGCTTTCTTT
CASTQRAARAEAFF
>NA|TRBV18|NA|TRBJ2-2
TGTGCCAGCTCACTCAACAGGGATCGGATCACCGGGGAGCTGTTTTTT
CASSLNRDRITGELFF
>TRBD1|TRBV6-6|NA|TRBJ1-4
TGTGCCAGCAGTAGGGGGACAGGGGACTTTAATGAAAAACTGTTTTTT
CASSRGTGDFNEKLFF
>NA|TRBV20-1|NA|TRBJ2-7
TGCAGTGCTTCCCGAGGCTACGAGCAGTACTTC
CSASRGYEQYF
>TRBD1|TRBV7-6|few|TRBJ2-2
TGTGCCAGTCGCCGGGACAGGGGGAACACCGGGGAGCTGTTTTTT
CASRRDRGNTGELFF
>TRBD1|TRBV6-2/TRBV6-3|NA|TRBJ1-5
TGTGCCAGCAGCAGAGAGAGCGGACAGGGGAATAATCAGCCCCAGCATTTT
CASSRESGQGNNQPQHF
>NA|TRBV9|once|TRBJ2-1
TGTGCCAGCAGCGCGGGGGACAGCTACAATGAGCAGTTCTTC
CASSAGDSYNEQFF
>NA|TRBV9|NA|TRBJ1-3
TGTGCCAGCAGCGTAGATGGAGGGAATGGAAACACCATATATTTT
CASSVDGGNGNTIYF
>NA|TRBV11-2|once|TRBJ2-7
TGTGCCAGCAGCTTAGCGGCGGGGCGCTACGAGCAGTACTTC
CASSLAAGRYEQYF
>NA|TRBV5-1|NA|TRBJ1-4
TGCGCCAGCAGCACCGCAGGGGATCCTAATGAAAAACTGTTTTTT
CASSTAGDPNEKLFF
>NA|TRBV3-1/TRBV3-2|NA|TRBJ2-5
TGTGCCAGCAGCCAAGATGTGGAGGAGACCCAGTACTTC
CASSQDVEETQYF
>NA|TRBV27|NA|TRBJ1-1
TGTGCCAGCAGACCACCCTGGTCCGGGGGGACTGAAGCTTTCTTT
CASRPPWSGGTEAFF
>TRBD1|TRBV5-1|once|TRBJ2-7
TGCGCCAGCAGCGCGGACAGGGATCGCTACGAGCAGTACTTC
CASSADRDRYEQYF
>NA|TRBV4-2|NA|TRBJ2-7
TGTGCCAGCAGCTTCGGACAGTTTGGCTACGAGCAGTACTTC
CASSFGQFGYEQYF